This TCR beta chain is drawn from a study of long-term antiretroviral therapy in people with HIV. As to this clone: One end of the junction is discordant with germline, which a read error may explain.

The immunoSEQ assay was v3.0, run at survey level. Some clones are missing from TCRdb's copy, which holds only in-frame ones; the method was immunoSEQ multiplex PCR. The data contain under 15,000 clones, roughly three quarters of them seen just once; the ten biggest clones take up around 21%. Researchers secured at least one pre-ART and at least two post-ART PBMC samples from each donor. The source is a woman in her thirties or forties with HIV. The sequences come from unsorted PBMCs, collected 0.5 years before starting antiretroviral therapy.

For the CDR3, the DNA is TGCAGCGTCGAAGAGGGGGCGACGAGCACTGAAGCTTTCTTT. Translated, it gives CSVEEGATSTEAFF. The chain uses TRBV29-1 and TRBJ1-1, with 7 bases aligning to TRBD1. Germline assignment: CDR1 SQVTM and CDR2 ANQGSEA. The CDR3 spans 14 residues. The full variable domain, its missing parts supplied by reference TRBV29-1 and TRBJ1-1, is SAVISQKPSRDICQRGTSLTIQCQVDSQVTMMFWYRQQPGQSLTLIATANQGSEATYESGFVIDKFPISRPNLTFSTLTVSNMSPEDSSIYLCSVEEGATSTEAFFGQGTRLTVV.